This entry lists 24 T cell receptor beta chains sequenced from one sample in a study of Tregs in tolerant kidney transplant recipients. This table comes from immunoSEQ multiplex PCR, and its TCRdb copy is limited to in-frame clones, with some not included. With about 48,000 clones in the sample, the ten largest clones hold around 0.88%. The specimen was CD4+ T cells from blood, collected before the transplant. These receptor sequences come from a human donor who received a combined kidney and bone marrow transplant.

Note on this clone: The read terminates 3 residues ahead of where the CDR3 ends, so the germline J gene completes it. The V gene is TRBV6-2 or TRBV6-3, the J gene TRBJ2-7; 12 bases agree with TRBD2. The CDR3 is 15 residues long. From germline, CDR1 is MNHEY and CDR2 SVGEGT. V dropped 0 bases and J dropped 3; count of bases not matched to a gene: 0. The CDR3 loop reads CASSYSTSGGYEQYF. The DNA read from the CDR3 is TGTGCCAGCAGTTACTCGACTAGCGGGGGCTACGAG.

Concerning this clone itself: The read halts 3 residues ahead of the CDR3 end, with the missing end drawn from the germline J gene. This chain joins TRBV18 and TRBJ1-6, with D uncertain. The germline gives CDR1 KGHSH, CDR2 LQKENI. V was pared by 5 bases and J by 6 bases, with 11 bases between. The CDR3 sequence is 14 residues long. The CDR3 loop reads CASSEPDSNSPLHF. Partial CDR3 DNA: TGTGCCAGCTCAGAACCGGACTCTAATTCACCC.

Concerning this clone: The CDR3 end is not reached by the read, which stops 3 residues before it; the germline J gene fills it in. This sequence joins TRBV2 and TRBJ1-4; tentatively, D is TRBD1 (6 bases). This CDR3 has 13 amino acids. With 4 bases removed from V and 6 bases from J, the gap between germline ends came to 9 bases. Germline lookup yields CDR1 SNHLY and CDR2 FYNNEI. The CDR3 DNA, read in part, is TGTGCCAGCAGTGGACAGGCCCATGAAAAA. It encodes CASSGQAHEK. The complete CDR3 protein is CASSGQAHEKLFF.

As concerns this clone: At one end, the junction sequence differs from germline, possibly due to a read error. The read is 3 residues too short to cover the CDR3 end, so that end is filled in from the germline J gene. The gene calls are TRBV7-7 and TRBJ2-2; the match to TRBD1 covers 7 bases. Germline CDR1 reads SSHAT; CDR2 reads FNYEAQ (reference sequence). This CDR3 region has 15 residues. CDR3 DNA, as far as it was read: TGTGCTAGCAGCGCCGACAGGGTTTACACCGGGGAG. Translated: CASSADRVYTGE. The whole CDR3 sequence is CASSADRVYTGELFF.

In the case of this clone: The read terminates 3 residues before the CDR3 end, so the remaining end is supplied by the germline J gene. V gene TRBV19 combines with J gene TRBJ2-7; TRBD2 aligns across 14 bases. V shed 2 bases, J shed 3 bases, and the junction held 6 bases outside the gene matches. The CDR3 is 17 residues long. Germline CDR1 reads LNHDA; CDR2 reads SQIVND (reference sequence). CDR3 amino acids: CASSIYQGTSGSYEQYF. The covered CDR3 bases are TGTGCCAGTAGTATATACCAAGGGACTAGCGGGAGCTACGAG.

About this clone itself: The read falls 3 residues short of the CDR3 end, and the missing part is taken from the germline J gene. The V call is TRBV2, the J call TRBJ2-6, with D possibly TRBD1 on 6 matching bases. V lost 6 bases and J lost 2, with 11 bases in between. The CDR3 runs 15 residues. Germline CDR1 is SNHLY and CDR2 is FYNNEI. The sequenced part of the CDR3 DNA is TGTGCCAGCAGGCCAAACAGGGCTGGGGCCAACGTC. It codes for CASRPNRAGANV. The whole CDR3 sequence is CASRPNRAGANVLTF.

On this clone: Sequencing ends 3 residues short of the CDR3 end; the germline J gene provides the rest. The V gene is TRBV19, the J gene TRBJ1-5, with D possibly TRBD1 on 5 matching bases. Per germline, CDR1 LNHDA and CDR2 SQIVND (reference sequence). CDR3 length equals 15 residues. V lost 6 bases to trimming and J lost 2 bases, with 14 bases between them. Partial CDR3 DNA: TGTGCCAGTAGGGACCAGGGAACAGGCAATCAGCCC. It yields the protein CASRDQGTGNQP. The whole CDR3 is CASRDQGTGNQPQHF.

In the case of this clone: From the germline J gene comes the end of the CDR3, since the read stops 3 residues before it. This sequence joins TRBV6-1 and TRBJ2-2; D perhaps matches TRBD2 (5 bases). V lost 2 bases to trimming and J lost 6 bases, with 13 bases between them. Per germline, CDR1 MNHNS and CDR2 SASEGT. The CDR3 has 15 amino acids. The sequenced CDR3 bases are TGTGCCAGCAGTGAATCGGACCTCGGGGCCGGGGAG. This gives the protein CASSESDLGAGE. In full, the CDR3 reads CASSESDLGAGELFF.

Of note for this clone: The read falls 3 residues short of the CDR3 end, and the missing part is taken from the germline J gene. The J gene is TRBJ2-2, the V gene TRBV5-1; weak D call: TRBD1 (6 bases). The CDR3 is 14 residues long. Per the germline V gene, CDR1 is SGHRS and CDR2 is YFSETQ. V lost 4 bases, J lost 5 bases, and 12 bases lay in between. The CDR3 bases that were read are TGCGCCAGCAGCAGGGGGAGTTTGACCGGGGAG. Translated: CASSRGSLTGE. The CDR3 as a whole reads CASSRGSLTGELFF.

With respect to this clone: The DNA ends 3 residues before the CDR3 does, and the rest of the CDR3 is filled in from the germline J gene. This chain uses TRBV18 with TRBJ2-6; D is unclear. The CDR3 sequence is 17 residues long. CDR1 and CDR2 (germline): KGHSH, LQKENI. Trimming took 2 bases from V and 0 from J, leaving 11 bases between them. CDR3 sequence: CASSPGMVRSGANVLTF. The covered CDR3 bases are TGTGCCAGCTCACCAGGTATGGTGCGCTCTGGGGCCAACGTC.

About this clone: Read data end 3 residues before the CDR3 end; the end is taken from the germline J gene. The chain joins TRBV2 to TRBJ2-1, with 13 bases lining up with TRBD2. The CDR3 consists of 15 residues. The V segment lost 7 bases and the J segment 9 bases; nucleotides outside the gene matches: 9. Germline assignment: CDR1 SNHLY and CDR2 FYNNEI. CDR3 DNA (partial): TGTGCCAGCACCCCCAGGAGGACTAGCGGGGGTGAG. This encodes CASTPRRTSGGE. The entire CDR3 reads CASTPRRTSGGEQFF.

Comment on this clone: The read gets to within 3 residues of the CDR3 end, and the germline J gene fills in the rest. The V gene is TRBV20-1, the J gene TRBJ2-7; 7 positions match TRBD1. The CDR3 sequence is 12 residues long. Germline V gene sequence: CDR1 DFQATT, CDR2 SNEGSKA (reference sequence). The trim removed 6 bases at V and 3 bases at J, leaving 5 bases unmatched. CDR3 amino acids: CSANDRDYEQYF. The sequenced CDR3 bases are TGCAGTGCAAACGACAGGGACTACGAG.

Regarding this clone: The CDR3 goes on 3 residues after the read ends, and that part is filled in from the germline J gene. The chain carries TRBV20-1 and TRBJ1-2; 10 bases match TRBD1. This CDR3 contains 16 residues. Trimming took 5 bases from V and 3 from J; bases not matched to a gene: 12. Germline assignment: CDR1 DFQATT and CDR2 SNEGSKA (reference sequence). The CDR3 DNA, read in part, is TGCAGTGCTCAATTAAGGGGGGGACAGGGGTACTATGGC. Its translation: CSAQLRGGQGYYG. The CDR3 in full is CSAQLRGGQGYYGYTF.

With regard to this clone: The observed sequence ends 3 residues before the CDR3 terminus, with the missing tail filled in from the germline J gene. This chain uses TRBV11-3 with TRBJ2-2, with 9 bases aligning to TRBD2. The J segment lost 2 bases and the V segment lost 5 bases, leaving 3 bases of the junction unmatched. This CDR3 has 15 residues. Germline CDR1 and CDR2: SGHNT and YENEEA. The CDR3 spells CASSDSGGNTGELFF. CDR3 bases read: TGTGCCAGCAGCGATAGCGGGGGAAACACCGGGGAG.

As regards this clone: The read ends 3 residues early relative to the CDR3; the germline J gene fills the gap. V is TRBV13 and J is TRBJ2-1; 10 nucleotides match TRBD2. The V segment lost 0 bases and the J segment 7 bases; nucleotides outside the gene matches: 9. Germline-derived CDR1 and CDR2 are PRHDT and FYEKMQ (reference sequence). The CDR3 runs 17 residues. The covered CDR3 bases are TGTGCCAGCAGCTTAGGCCCTCTAGCGGGAGTTAAAAATGAG. Residues: CASSLGPLAGVKNE. The CDR3 in full is CASSLGPLAGVKNEQFF. Variable domain in full (rest from reference TRBV13 and TRBJ2-1): AAGVIQSPRHLIKEKRETATLKCYPIPRHDTVYWYQQGPGQDPQFLISFYEKMQSDKGSIPDRFSAQQFSDYHSELNMSSLELGDSALYFCASSLGPLAGVKNEQFFGPGTRLTVL.

A remark on this clone: The CDR3 end falls 3 residues outside the read, so it is completed with the germline J gene. Other DNA sequences within the sample encode an identical CDR3. This sequence joins TRBV5-1 and TRBJ2-3; 10 bases fit TRBD2. The CDR3 length is 15 residues. The V gene end was trimmed by 2 bases and the J gene end by 6 bases; junction bases not matched to a gene: 6. CDR1 and CDR2 from the germline V gene are SGHRS and YFSETQ. CDR3 amino acids: CASSFLAGAPDTQYF. Partial CDR3 DNA: TGCGCCAGCAGCTTTCTAGCGGGAGCCCCTGATACG.

Concerning this clone itself: The read ends 3 residues shy of where the CDR3 ends; the end is completed using the germline J gene. The chain links TRBV11-2 to TRBJ2-5; no clear D. Germline V gene lookup returns CDR1 SGHAT and CDR2 FQNNGV. The ends were cut back, 1 base at V and 7 bases at J, with 10 bases in the middle. This CDR3 has 13 amino acids. CDR3 in amino acids: CASSLVARRTQYF. Partial CDR3 DNA: TGTGCCAGCAGCTTAGTGGCTCGTCGGACC.

On this clone itself: The read comes to an end 3 residues before the CDR3 does, leaving the germline J gene to fill in the end. This chain uses TRBV19 with TRBJ1-2, with a tentative D call TRBD1 (5 bases). Trimming removed 3 bases from V and 5 bases from J, with 13 bases in between. Germline loops: CDR1 LNHDA, CDR2 SQIVND (reference sequence). This CDR3 has 14 residues. The sequenced CDR3 bases are TGTGCCAGTAGTATGGGGCAGGAGATTTATGGC. This sequence encodes CASSMGQEIYG. The full CDR3 is CASSMGQEIYGYTF.

Comment on this clone: The read finishes 3 residues shy of the CDR3 end, and the germline J gene is used to complete it. The chain is built from TRBV29-1 and TRBJ1-5; TRBD1 matches 8 bases. CDR3 size: 14 residues. The trim removed 8 bases at V and 6 bases at J, leaving 12 bases unmatched. Germline assignment: CDR1 SQVTM and CDR2 ANQGSEA. Incomplete CDR3 DNA: TGCAGCATCCAATTCCAGGGGGCGGGTCAGCCC. Translating gives CSIQFQGAGQP. Given in full, the CDR3 is CSIQFQGAGQPQHF.

Of note for this clone: The missing CDR3 end, 3 residues past where the read stops, is filled in from the germline J gene. The chain couples TRBV20-1 to TRBJ2-1; 8 bases match TRBD1. Germline V gene data show CDR1 as DFQATT and CDR2 as SNEGSKA (reference sequence). The CDR3 spans 16 residues. J lost 2 bases, V lost 0 bases, and 6 bases had no gene match. Here the CDR3 reads CSARDFRDRPYNEQFF. The CDR3 DNA, read in part, is TGCAGTGCTAGAGATTTCCGGGACAGGCCCTACAATGAG.

Turning to this clone: Read coverage stops 3 residues before the CDR3 terminus; the germline J gene supplies the remainder. This sequence joins TRBV2 and TRBJ2-2; possible D gene TRBD2, 6 bases. Between the trimmed V and J ends, which lost 6 bases and 2 bases, there was a span of 10 bases. The CDR3 loop spans 14 amino acids. CDR1 is SNHLY, CDR2 FYNNEI, per germline. Partial CDR3 DNA: TGTGCCAGCAGACTAGCCGAAAACACCGGGGAG. Translating gives CASRLAENTGE. The whole CDR3 region reads CASRLAENTGELFF.

A word on this clone: The DNA ends 3 residues before the CDR3 does, and the rest of the CDR3 is filled in from the germline J gene. The chain joins TRBV19 to TRBJ1-5, with D unresolved. From germline, CDR1 is LNHDA and CDR2 SQIVND (reference sequence). V lost 5 bases to trimming and J lost 9 bases, with 11 bases between them. This CDR3 is built from 12 residues. CDR3 bases read: TGTGCCAGTAGTCCGCTCATCGGGCCC. Translating gives CASSPLIGP. The full CDR3 sequence reads CASSPLIGPQHF.

As regards this clone: The CDR3 goes on 3 residues after the read ends, and that part is filled in from the germline J gene. This chain links TRBV5-1 with TRBJ2-7; TRBD2 matches 7 bases. The CDR3 is made up of 15 amino acids. Trimming at V came to 0 bases and at J to 5 bases, leaving 8 bases not matched to a gene. Germline V gene lookup returns CDR1 SGHRS and CDR2 YFSETQ. CDR3 residues: CASSLVRGVMDEQYF. CDR3 bases read: TGCGCCAGCAGCTTGGTCCGGGGGGTCATGGACGAG.

CDR3: CASSSTPGNEQFF. The DNA read from the CDR3 is TGTGCCAGCAGCTCCACCCCGGGCAATGAG. The J gene is TRBJ2-1, the V gene TRBV7-2; no clear D gene. The CDR3 goes on 3 residues after the read ends, and that part is filled in from the germline J gene. The V gene lost 4 bases and the J gene lost 6 bases, with 10 bases spanning the gap. From germline, CDR1 is SGHTA and CDR2 FQGNSA. This CDR3 is built from 13 residues.